This is a list of T cell receptor beta chains from one sample in a study of cytomegalovirus exposure and HLA in healthy donors. The data were produced by immunoSEQ multiplex PCR, yet TCRdb's version contains in-frame clones alone and is incomplete. Found here are 150,000 to 200,000 clones, about 81% of them singletons; the top ten hold more than 1.5%. Material for sequencing was PBMCs. The receptor set was obtained from a man aged 18-30 years in good health and CMV-seronegative. The CDR3 runs from the conserved cysteine through the conserved F or W. Fields, in order: CDR3 length, V gene, J gene, D gene, clone size, CDR3 protein, CDR3 DNA. D genes are given only for firm matches. The listing skips clone size in some rows; elsewhere it reads once, few, many or a size class.

cdr3_length: 18
v_call: TRBV10-3
j_call: TRBJ2-2
d_call: TRBD2
clone_size: NA
cdr3_aa: CAISESAGLAGVTGELFF
cdr3_nt: TGTGCCATCAGTGAGTCTGCGGGACTAGCGGGAGTAACCGGGGAGCTGTTTTTT

cdr3_length: 17
v_call: TRBV4-2
j_call: TRBJ2-7
d_call: NA
clone_size: NA
cdr3_aa: CASSQDLAGAFSYEQYF
cdr3_nt: TGTGCCAGCAGCCAAGATCTTGCGGGGGCCTTTTCCTACGAGCAGTACTTC

cdr3_length: 15
v_call: TRBV7-8
j_call: TRBJ1-2
d_call: NA
clone_size: NA
cdr3_aa: CASSLRGRGGYGYTF
cdr3_nt: TGTGCCAGCAGCTTAAGGGGCAGGGGAGGGTATGGCTACACCTTC

cdr3_length: 14
v_call: TRBV19
j_call: TRBJ1-1
d_call: TRBD1
clone_size: NA
cdr3_aa: CASSGDRAYTEAFF
cdr3_nt: TGTGCCAGTAGTGGAGACAGGGCCTACACTGAAGCTTTCTTT

cdr3_length: 13
v_call: TRBV5-1
j_call: TRBJ2-1
d_call: NA
clone_size: once
cdr3_aa: CASSLGVDREQFF
cdr3_nt: TGCGCCAGCAGCTTGGGAGTTGATCGGGAGCAGTTCTTC

cdr3_length: 15
v_call: TRBV7-6
j_call: TRBJ1-4
d_call: NA
clone_size: NA
cdr3_aa: CASSLGSGVLEKLFF
cdr3_nt: TGTGCCAGCAGCTTAGGGTCAGGGGTGTTGGAAAAACTGTTTTTT

cdr3_length: 13
v_call: TRBV5-5
j_call: TRBJ1-1
d_call: NA
clone_size: NA
cdr3_aa: CASSLAFDTEAFF
cdr3_nt: TGTGCCAGCAGCTTGGCCTTCGACACTGAAGCTTTCTTT

cdr3_length: 13
v_call: TRBV6-6
j_call: TRBJ1-2
d_call: NA
clone_size: few
cdr3_aa: CASSPTSPSGYTF
cdr3_nt: TGTGCCAGCAGTCCGACTAGTCCGTCCGGCTACACCTTC

cdr3_length: 15
v_call: TRBV14
j_call: TRBJ1-2
d_call: NA
clone_size: NA
cdr3_aa: CASSQDLQANYGYTF
cdr3_nt: TGTGCCAGCAGCCAAGACCTACAGGCTAACTATGGCTACACCTTC

cdr3_length: 15
v_call: TRBV6-5
j_call: TRBJ1-3
d_call: NA
clone_size: NA
cdr3_aa: CASSTGQVLGNTIYF
cdr3_nt: TGTGCCAGCAGTACGGGACAAGTCTTAGGGAACACCATATATTTT

cdr3_length: 11
v_call: TRBV27
j_call: TRBJ1-6
d_call: NA
clone_size: NA
cdr3_aa: CASPGNSPLHF
cdr3_nt: TGTGCCAGCCCCGGGAATTCACCCCTCCACTTT

cdr3_length: 16
v_call: TRBV7-2
j_call: TRBJ2-1
d_call: NA
clone_size: NA
cdr3_aa: CASSFTPGGKQLEQFF
cdr3_nt: TGTGCCAGCAGCTTCACTCCAGGGGGGAAACAATTGGAGCAGTTCTTC

cdr3_length: 15
v_call: TRBV5-3
j_call: TRBJ1-4
d_call: NA
clone_size: NA
cdr3_aa: CARSFIRAFNEKLFF
cdr3_nt: TGTGCCAGAAGTTTTATTAGAGCGTTTAATGAAAAACTGTTTTTT

cdr3_length: 16
v_call: TRBV4-3
j_call: TRBJ2-5
d_call: NA
clone_size: NA
cdr3_aa: CASSQDGPGPRETQYF
cdr3_nt: TGCGCCAGCAGCCAAGATGGGCCAGGCCCTCGAGAGACCCAGTACTTC

cdr3_length: 12
v_call: TRBV29-1
j_call: TRBJ2-7
d_call: TRBD1
clone_size: NA
cdr3_aa: CSVENRGREQYF
cdr3_nt: TGCAGCGTCGAGAACAGGGGGCGAGAGCAGTATTTC

cdr3_length: 16
v_call: TRBV7-2
j_call: TRBJ1-6
d_call: NA
clone_size: once
cdr3_aa: CASSPGSNLANSPLHF
cdr3_nt: TGTGCCAGCAGCCCGGGATCCAACCTCGCTAATTCACCCCTCCACTTT

cdr3_length: 14
v_call: TRBV27
j_call: TRBJ2-1
d_call: TRBD1
clone_size: NA
cdr3_aa: CASSLLDRVNEQFF
cdr3_nt: TGTGCCAGCAGTTTATTGGACAGGGTAAATGAGCAGTTCTTC

cdr3_length: 16
v_call: TRBV9
j_call: TRBJ2-7
d_call: TRBD2
clone_size: NA
cdr3_aa: CASSANSGRGNYEQYF
cdr3_nt: TGTGCCAGCAGCGCCAATAGCGGGAGGGGGAACTACGAGCAGTACTTC

cdr3_length: 15
v_call: TRBV9
j_call: TRBJ1-3
d_call: TRBD1
clone_size: NA
cdr3_aa: CASSDRVSSGNTIYF
cdr3_nt: TGTGCCAGCAGTGACAGGGTGAGCTCTGGAAACACCATATATTTT

cdr3_length: 17
v_call: TRBV4-2
j_call: TRBJ2-4
d_call: TRBD1
clone_size: NA
cdr3_aa: CASRPGTGGEGKNIQYF
cdr3_nt: TGTGCCAGCCGTCCCGGGACAGGGGGAGAGGGCAAAAACATTCAGTACTTC

cdr3_length: 16
v_call: TRBV9
j_call: TRBJ2-7
d_call: NA
clone_size: NA
cdr3_aa: CASTGTPGPTSYEQYF
cdr3_nt: TGTGCCAGCACCGGGACACCTGGCCCTACCTCCTACGAGCAGTACTTC

cdr3_length: 15
v_call: TRBV12-5
j_call: TRBJ2-5
d_call: NA
clone_size: NA
cdr3_aa: CASGLGVGDQETQYF
cdr3_nt: TGTGCTAGTGGTTTAGGGGTTGGAGACCAAGAGACCCAGTACTTC

cdr3_length: 15
v_call: TRBV27
j_call: TRBJ1-5
d_call: NA
clone_size: NA
cdr3_aa: CASSIIGGGGQPQHF
cdr3_nt: TGTGCCAGCAGTATAATTGGGGGAGGGGGGCAGCCCCAGCATTTT

cdr3_length: 16
v_call: TRBV6-6
j_call: TRBJ2-7
d_call: TRBD2
clone_size: NA
cdr3_aa: CASSSIKAGALYEQYF
cdr3_nt: TGTGCCAGCAGTTCAATTAAAGCGGGAGCTTTATACGAGCAGTACTTC

cdr3_length: 16
v_call: TRBV4-2
j_call: TRBJ2-3
d_call: TRBD2
clone_size: NA
cdr3_aa: CASSQGGRVFSDTQYF
cdr3_nt: TGTGCCAGCAGCCAAGGTGGGAGGGTGTTCTCAGATACGCAGTATTTT

cdr3_length: 20
v_call: TRBV28
j_call: TRBJ1-3
d_call: TRBD1
clone_size: NA
cdr3_aa: CASSSHLGTGGLNSGNTIYF
cdr3_nt: TGTGCCAGCAGTTCACATCTCGGGACAGGGGGTCTGAACTCTGGAAACACCATATATTTT

cdr3_length: 14
v_call: TRBV5-1
j_call: TRBJ2-2
d_call: NA
clone_size: NA
cdr3_aa: CASSWTANTGELFF
cdr3_nt: TGCGCCAGCAGTTGGACAGCGAACACCGGGGAGCTGTTTTTT

cdr3_length: 14
v_call: TRBV6-5
j_call: TRBJ2-7
d_call: TRBD2
clone_size: NA
cdr3_aa: CASGKAGGPYEQYF
cdr3_nt: TGTGCCAGCGGAAAGGCGGGGGGCCCCTACGAGCAGTACTTC

cdr3_length: 15
v_call: TRBV28
j_call: TRBJ2-7
d_call: TRBD1
clone_size: few
cdr3_aa: CASRRRQGAFHEQYF
cdr3_nt: TGTGCCAGCAGACGTAGACAGGGGGCTTTCCACGAGCAGTACTTC

cdr3_length: 15
v_call: TRBV19
j_call: TRBJ1-5
d_call: NA
clone_size: NA
cdr3_aa: CASSIGRVTNQPQHF
cdr3_nt: TGTGCCAGTAGTATTGGCAGGGTCACCAATCAGCCCCAGCATTTT

cdr3_length: 13
v_call: TRBV9
j_call: TRBJ1-2
d_call: TRBD1
clone_size: few
cdr3_aa: CASSVGTGDGYTF
cdr3_nt: TGTGCCAGCAGCGTAGGAACAGGGGATGGCTACACCTTC

cdr3_length: 15
v_call: TRBV5-1
j_call: TRBJ2-7
d_call: TRBD1
clone_size: NA
cdr3_aa: CASSVGQGARGEQYF
cdr3_nt: TGCGCCAGCAGCGTGGGACAGGGGGCACGTGGCGAGCAGTACTTC

cdr3_length: 15
v_call: TRBV2
j_call: TRBJ2-7
d_call: TRBD2
clone_size: once
cdr3_aa: CASRGGLAGNYEQYF
cdr3_nt: TGTGCCAGCAGGGGGGGACTAGCGGGGAACTACGAGCAGTACTTC

cdr3_length: 15
v_call: TRBV18
j_call: TRBJ1-1
d_call: TRBD1
clone_size: once
cdr3_aa: CASTRMGQGITEAFF
cdr3_nt: TGTGCCAGCACTAGGATGGGACAGGGAATAACTGAAGCTTTCTTT

cdr3_length: 14
v_call: TRBV13
j_call: TRBJ2-7
d_call: NA
clone_size: NA
cdr3_aa: CASSSRRSGYEQYF
cdr3_nt: TGTGCCAGCAGTTCCAGGCGATCAGGGTACGAGCAGTACTTC

cdr3_length: 15
v_call: TRBV9
j_call: TRBJ2-2
d_call: NA
clone_size: NA
cdr3_aa: CASSVRDSDTGELFF
cdr3_nt: TGTGCCAGCAGCGTACGGGACTCCGACACCGGGGAGCTGTTTTTT

cdr3_length: 12
v_call: TRBV7-9
j_call: TRBJ2-3
d_call: NA
clone_size: NA
cdr3_aa: CSSSFRADTQYF
cdr3_nt: TGTTCCAGCAGCTTTCGAGCAGATACGCAGTATTTT

cdr3_length: 15
v_call: TRBV10-3
j_call: TRBJ2-7
d_call: NA
clone_size: NA
cdr3_aa: CAISEGGATSYEQYF
cdr3_nt: TGTGCCATCAGTGAAGGCGGGGCAACCTCCTACGAGCAGTACTTC

cdr3_length: 17
v_call: TRBV7-2
j_call: TRBJ1-2
d_call: TRBD1
clone_size: few
cdr3_aa: CASSLGRQGAIRYGYTF
cdr3_nt: TGTGCCAGCAGCTTAGGGCGACAGGGGGCGATACGCTATGGCTACACCTTC

cdr3_length: 15
v_call: TRBV28
j_call: TRBJ1-6
d_call: TRBD1
clone_size: NA
cdr3_aa: CASSSGTGLTSPLHF
cdr3_nt: TGTGCCAGCAGTTCGGGGACAGGGCTGACTTCACCCCTCCACTTT

cdr3_length: 17
v_call: TRBV5-1
j_call: TRBJ2-7
d_call: TRBD1
clone_size: NA
cdr3_aa: CASSLWGGGQGPSEQYF
cdr3_nt: TGCGCCAGCAGCTTGTGGGGAGGGGGACAGGGGCCTTCCGAGCAGTACTTC

cdr3_length: 14
v_call: TRBV9
j_call: TRBJ2-3
d_call: NA
clone_size: NA
cdr3_aa: CASAFDGAADTQYF
cdr3_nt: TGTGCCAGCGCATTCGATGGGGCCGCAGATACGCAGTATTTT

cdr3_length: 14
v_call: TRBV18
j_call: TRBJ1-4
d_call: NA
clone_size: NA
cdr3_aa: CASSPDRSSEKLFF
cdr3_nt: TGTGCCAGCTCACCTGACAGGTCTTCAGAAAAACTGTTTTTT

cdr3_length: 14
v_call: TRBV5-1
j_call: TRBJ1-6
d_call: TRBD1
clone_size: NA
cdr3_aa: CASSFGGTGSPLHF
cdr3_nt: TGCGCCAGCAGCTTCGGCGGGACAGGGTCACCCCTCCACTTT

cdr3_length: 12
v_call: TRBV10-2
j_call: TRBJ2-2
d_call: NA
clone_size: NA
cdr3_aa: CASSRDTGELFF
cdr3_nt: TGCGCCAGCAGCAGGGATACCGGGGAGCTGTTTTTT

cdr3_length: 14
v_call: TRBV15
j_call: TRBJ2-3
d_call: NA
clone_size: NA
cdr3_aa: CATSRSPGSDTQYF
cdr3_nt: TGTGCCACCAGCAGGAGCCCAGGGTCAGATACGCAGTATTTT

cdr3_length: 14
v_call: TRBV7-9
j_call: TRBJ2-7
d_call: NA
clone_size: NA
cdr3_aa: CASSSPGGRNEQYF
cdr3_nt: TGTGCCAGCAGCTCCCCCGGAGGGCGCAACGAGCAGTACTTC

cdr3_length: 15
v_call: TRBV11-1
j_call: TRBJ1-2
d_call: NA
clone_size: few
cdr3_aa: CASSSYRELGYGYTF
cdr3_nt: TGTGCCAGCAGCTCATACAGGGAACTGGGCTATGGCTACACCTTC

cdr3_length: 13
v_call: TRBV29-1
j_call: TRBJ1-6
d_call: TRBD1
clone_size: NA
cdr3_aa: CSVADRRNSPLHF
cdr3_nt: TGCAGCGTCGCGGACAGGAGGAATTCACCCCTCCACTTT